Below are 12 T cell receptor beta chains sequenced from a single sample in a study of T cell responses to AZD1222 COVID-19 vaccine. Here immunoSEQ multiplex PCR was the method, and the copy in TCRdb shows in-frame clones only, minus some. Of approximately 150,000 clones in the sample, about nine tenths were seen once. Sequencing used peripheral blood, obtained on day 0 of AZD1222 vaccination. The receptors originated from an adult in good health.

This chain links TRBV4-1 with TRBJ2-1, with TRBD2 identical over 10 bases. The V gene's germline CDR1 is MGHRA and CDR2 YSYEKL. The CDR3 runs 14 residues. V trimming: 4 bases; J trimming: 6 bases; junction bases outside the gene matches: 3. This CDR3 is CASSLGTSVNEQFF. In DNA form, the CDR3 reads TGCGCCAGCAGCCTCGGGACTAGCGTCAATGAGCAGTTCTTC.

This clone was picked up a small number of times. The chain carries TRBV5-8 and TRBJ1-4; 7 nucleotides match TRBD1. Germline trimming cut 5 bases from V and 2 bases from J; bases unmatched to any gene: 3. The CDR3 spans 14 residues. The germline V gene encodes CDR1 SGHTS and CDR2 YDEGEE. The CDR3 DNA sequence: TGTGCCAGCAGACTGACAGGGACTAATGAAAAACTGTTTTTT. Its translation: CASRLTGTNEKLFF.

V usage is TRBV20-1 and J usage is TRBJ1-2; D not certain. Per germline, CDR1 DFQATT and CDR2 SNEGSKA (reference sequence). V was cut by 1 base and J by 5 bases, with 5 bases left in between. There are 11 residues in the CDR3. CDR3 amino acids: CSARVYYGYTF. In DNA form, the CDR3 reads TGCAGTGCTAGAGTGTATTATGGCTACACCTTC.

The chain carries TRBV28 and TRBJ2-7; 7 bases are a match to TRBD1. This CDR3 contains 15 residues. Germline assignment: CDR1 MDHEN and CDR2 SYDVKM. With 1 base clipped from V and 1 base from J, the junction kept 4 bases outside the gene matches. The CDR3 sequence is CASSLSGQMSYEQYF. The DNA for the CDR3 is TGTGCCAGCAGTTTATCGGGACAGATGTCCTACGAGCAGTACTTC. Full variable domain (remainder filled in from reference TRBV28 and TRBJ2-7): DVKVTQSSRYLVKRTGEKVFLECVQDMDHENMFWYRQDPGLGLRLIYFSYDVKMKEKGDIPEGYSVSREKKERFSLILESASTNQTSMYLCASSLSGQMSYEQYFGPGTRLTVT.

The DNA for the CDR3 is TGCGCCAGCAGCTACAGGGACCTTGACAATGAGCAGTTCTTC. Its protein is CASSYRDLDNEQFF. This chain connects TRBV5-1 to TRBJ2-1; D perhaps matches TRBD1 (6 bases). The CDR3 covers 14 residues. The germline V and J ends were trimmed by 3 bases and 5 bases, with 12 bases remaining between them. Germline CDR1 is SGHRS and CDR2 is YFSETQ.

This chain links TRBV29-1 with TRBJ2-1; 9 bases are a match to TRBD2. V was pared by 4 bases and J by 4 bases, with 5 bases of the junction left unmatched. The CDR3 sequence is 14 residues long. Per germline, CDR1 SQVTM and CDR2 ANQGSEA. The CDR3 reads CSVGASGVYNEQFF. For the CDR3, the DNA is TGCAGCGTTGGGGCTAGCGGGGTTTACAATGAGCAGTTCTTC.

This CDR3 is CASSFGTGTYEQYF. The CDR3 coding sequence is TGTGCCAGCAGCTTCGGGACAGGGACATACGAGCAGTACTTC. The chain uses TRBV6-5 and TRBJ2-7; 9 positions agree with TRBD1. V shed 6 bases, J shed 4 bases, and the junction held 7 bases outside the gene matches. The CDR3 has 14 amino acids. Germline lookup yields CDR1 MNHEY and CDR2 SVGAGI.

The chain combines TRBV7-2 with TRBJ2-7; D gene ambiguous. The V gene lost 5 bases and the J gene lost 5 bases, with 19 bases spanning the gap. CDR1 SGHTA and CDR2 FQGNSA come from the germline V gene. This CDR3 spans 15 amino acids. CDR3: CASSSPAERNHEQYF. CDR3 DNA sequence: TGTGCCAGCAGCAGCCCGGCGGAGAGGAACCACGAGCAGTACTTC.

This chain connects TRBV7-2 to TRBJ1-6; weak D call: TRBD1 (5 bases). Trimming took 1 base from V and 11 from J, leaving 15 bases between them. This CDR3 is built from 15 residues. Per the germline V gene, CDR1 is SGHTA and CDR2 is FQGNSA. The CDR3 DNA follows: TGTGCCAGCAGCTTAGGGGGGGGTCCGAGGGCACCCCTCCACTTT. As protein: CASSLGGGPRAPLHF.

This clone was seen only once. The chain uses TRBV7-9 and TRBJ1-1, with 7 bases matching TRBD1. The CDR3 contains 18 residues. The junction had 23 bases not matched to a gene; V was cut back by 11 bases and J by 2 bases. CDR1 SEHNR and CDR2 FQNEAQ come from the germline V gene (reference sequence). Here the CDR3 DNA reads TGTGCCCAAACGCCGCGGGGCACGACAGGGAGAGTAAACACTGAAGCTTTCTTT. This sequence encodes CAQTPRGTTGRVNTEAFF.

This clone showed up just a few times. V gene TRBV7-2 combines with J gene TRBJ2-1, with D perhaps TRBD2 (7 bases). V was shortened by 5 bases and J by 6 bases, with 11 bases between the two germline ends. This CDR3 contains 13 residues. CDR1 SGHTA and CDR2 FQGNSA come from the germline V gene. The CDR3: CASSRRGGNEQFF. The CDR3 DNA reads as TGTGCCAGCAGCAGGAGGGGGGGCAATGAGCAGTTCTTC.

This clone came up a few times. CDR3 sequence (DNA): TGTGCCAGCTCACCCTTGTCCGGAAGTTTCTTAGCAACTAATGAAAAACTGTTTTTT. Translated: CASSPLSGSFLATNEKLFF. The chain couples TRBV18 to TRBJ1-4; no clear D gene. The germline V and J ends were trimmed by 3 bases and 0 bases, with 20 bases remaining between them. The CDR3 spans 19 residues. The germline V gene has CDR1 KGHSH and CDR2 LQKENI.